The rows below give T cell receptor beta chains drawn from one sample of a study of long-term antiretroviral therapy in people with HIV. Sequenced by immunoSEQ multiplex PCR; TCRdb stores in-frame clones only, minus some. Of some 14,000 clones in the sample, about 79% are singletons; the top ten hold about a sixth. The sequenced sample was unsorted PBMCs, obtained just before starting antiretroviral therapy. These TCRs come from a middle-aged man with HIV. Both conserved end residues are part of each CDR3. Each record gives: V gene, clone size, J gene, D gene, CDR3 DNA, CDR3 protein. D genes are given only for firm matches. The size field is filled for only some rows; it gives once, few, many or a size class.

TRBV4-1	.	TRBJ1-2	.	TGCGCCAGCAGCCAAATAAGGGGGGATGGCTACACCTTC	CASSQIRGDGYTF
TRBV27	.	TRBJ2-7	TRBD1	TGTGCCAGCAGTCTCGGGACAGGGGCCTACGAGCAGTACTTC	CASSLGTGAYEQYF
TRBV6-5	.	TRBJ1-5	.	TGTGCCAGCAGTTACAGGCTGGAGAGCAATCAGCCCCAGCATTTT	CASSYRLESNQPQHF
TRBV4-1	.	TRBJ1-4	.	TGCGCCAGCAGCCTCCGGTCAGACAGCCCTAATGAAAAACTGTTTTTT	CASSLRSDSPNEKLFF
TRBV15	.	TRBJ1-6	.	TGTGCCACCAGCAGAGAATCGGTCTCACCCCTCCACTTT	CATSRESVSPLHF
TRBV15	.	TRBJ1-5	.	TGTGCCACCAGCAGAGATAGCCGCAATCAGCCCCAGCATTTT	CATSRDSRNQPQHF
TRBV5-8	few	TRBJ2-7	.	TGTGCCAGCAGCTCTGACCCTGGGGTATACGAGCAGTACTTC	CASSSDPGVYEQYF
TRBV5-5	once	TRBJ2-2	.	TGTGCCAGCAGCTTGTTGGCCGGAGACACCGGGGAGCTGTTTTTT	CASSLLAGDTGELFF
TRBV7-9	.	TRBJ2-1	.	TGTGCCAGCAGCTTAGTAGGGGGTTATCAAAATGAGCAGTTCTTC	CASSLVGGYQNEQFF
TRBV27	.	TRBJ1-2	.	TGTGCCAGCAGTTTAAATGGCAGGGGCTATGGCTACACCTTC	CASSLNGRGYGYTF
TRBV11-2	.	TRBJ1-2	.	TGTGCCAGCAGCTCAAACCTACGGGCCTCCGGTAGCTACACCTTC	CASSSNLRASGSYTF
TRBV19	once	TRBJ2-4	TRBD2	TGTGCCAGTAGTCCTCAAGTAGGTAGCGGGAGTGTAGCCAAAAACATTCAGTACTTC	CASSPQVGSGSVAKNIQYF
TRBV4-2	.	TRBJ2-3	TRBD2	TGTGCCAGCAGCCAAGAACCCCTAGCGGGAGCAGATACGCAGTATTTT	CASSQEPLAGADTQYF
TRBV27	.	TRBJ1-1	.	TGTGCCAGCAGTTTAACGGGGGCGGACACTGAAGCTTTCTTT	CASSLTGADTEAFF
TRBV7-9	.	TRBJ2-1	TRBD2	TGTGCCAGCAGTCCGCCCGGGACTAGCGGGAGGTATGAGCAGTTCTTC	CASSPPGTSGRYEQFF
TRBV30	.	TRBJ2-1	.	TGTGCCTGGAGTGTATGGGGTGAGCAGTTCTTC	CAWSVWGEQFF
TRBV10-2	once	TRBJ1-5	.	TGCGCCAGCAGTGAGGGGGGCATCAATCAGCCCCAGCATTTT	CASSEGGINQPQHF
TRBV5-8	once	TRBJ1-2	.	TGTGCCAGCAGCCGCCTACAGGGATGGAATTCCTTC	CASSRLQGWNSF
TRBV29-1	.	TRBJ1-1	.	TGCAGCGTCGCAGGACACCTGAACACTGAAGCTTTCTTT	CSVAGHLNTEAFF
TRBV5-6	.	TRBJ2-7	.	TGTGCCAGCAGCTTCGGGGGGCACTCCTACGAGCAGTACTTC	CASSFGGHSYEQYF
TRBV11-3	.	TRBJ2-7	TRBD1	TGTGCCAGCAGTCGACAGGGGGCCAACGAGCAGTACTTC	CASSRQGANEQYF
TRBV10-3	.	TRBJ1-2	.	TGTGCCATCGCCGCCTACGGGGACTATGGCTACACCTTC	CAIAAYGDYGYTF
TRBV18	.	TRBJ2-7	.	TGTGCCAGCTCACCACCCGAACAGGCAGCCTACGAGCAGTACTTC	CASSPPEQAAYEQYF
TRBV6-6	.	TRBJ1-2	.	TGTGCCAGCAGTTACCGCGACCCAGAACCCTATGGCTACACCTTC	CASSYRDPEPYGYTF
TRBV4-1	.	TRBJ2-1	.	TGCGCCAGCAGCCTGACGGGCAGGGGAAGCTCCTACAATGAGCAGTTCTTC	CASSLTGRGSSYNEQFF
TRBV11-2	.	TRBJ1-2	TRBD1	TGTGCCAGCAGCTTAGCTTTGGGGACAGGGGTTTGGTATGGCTACACCTTC	CASSLALGTGVWYGYTF
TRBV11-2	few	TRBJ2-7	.	TGTGCCAGCAGCTCAGGCCGTTCTACCGGGCTGATGTTCGACGAGCAGTACTTC	CASSSGRSTGLMFDEQYF
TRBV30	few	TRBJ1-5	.	TGTGCCTGCCAAACGTTTAGTGGGAATAGCAATCAGCCCCAGCATTTT	CACQTFSGNSNQPQHF
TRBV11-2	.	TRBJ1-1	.	TGTGCCAGCAGCTTATTTGGTCTGGGGGACACTGAAGCTTTCTTT	CASSLFGLGDTEAFF